This is a list of T cell receptor beta chains from one sample in a study of blood T cell repertoires in COVID-19. Profiling relied on immunoSEQ multiplex PCR, and the TCRdb table lists in-frame clones only, not all of them. Altogether under 90,000 clones are present, 70% to 80% being singletons, with the ten largest covering about 12%. The sequencing input was peripheral blood. Receptors were obtained from a human donor in a cohort sampled during active COVID-19. The CDR3 runs from the conserved cysteine through the conserved F or W. D genes are given only for firm matches. Clone size is stated in some rows and not others, as once, few, many or a class when expanded.

d_gene | j_gene | v_gene | len | abundance | CDR3nt | CDR3aa
. | TRBJ1-2 | TRBV19 | 16 | once | TGTGCCAGTAGTATAGTCCCTAATCCCTCTAACTATGGCTACACCTTC | CASSIVPNPSNYGYTF
. | TRBJ1-6 | TRBV30 | 13 | . | TGTGCCTGGATGGGGGGGGGCACTTCACCCCTCCACTTT | CAWMGGGTSPLHF
. | TRBJ2-7 | TRBV6-5 | 14 | once | TGTGCCAGCAGTTACTCGCCACAGGGTTACGAGCAGTACTTC | CASSYSPQGYEQYF
TRBD2 | TRBJ2-3 | TRBV5-4 | 16 | . | TGTGCCAGCAGCTTGGCCGGGAGGATTGGTCCCGATACGCAGTATTTT | CASSLAGRIGPDTQYF
. | TRBJ1-3 | TRBV27 | 14 | . | TGTGCCAGCAGTCCCAACAGCTCTGGAAACACCATATATTTT | CASSPNSSGNTIYF
. | TRBJ1-3 | TRBV9 | 13 | . | TGTGCCAGCAGCGCTAACTCTGGAAACACCATATATTTT | CASSANSGNTIYF
TRBD1 | TRBJ1-2 | TRBV2 | 14 | . | TGTGCCAGCAGTATAGGACAGGGGAGGTCGGGCTACACCTTC | CASSIGQGRSGYTF
TRBD1 | TRBJ1-6 | TRBV19 | 15 | . | TGTGCCAGTAGTATGGGCCAGGGGGCACAGTCACCCCTCCACTTT | CASSMGQGAQSPLHF
TRBD2 | TRBJ2-3 | TRBV6-5 | 14 | . | TGTGCCAGTTTCCTAGCGGGGGGCACAGATACGCAGTATTTT | CASFLAGGTDTQYF
TRBD1 | TRBJ1-6 | TRBV6-5 | 16 | . | TGTGCCAGCAGTTTTGGACAGGGGGCAAAAAATTCACCCCTCCACTTT | CASSFGQGAKNSPLHF
. | TRBJ1-5 | TRBV21-1 | 19 | . | TGTGCCAGCAGCGCCGTGGACAGGGGAGCCCCGGACCCCAATCAGCCCCAGCATTTT | CASSAVDRGAPDPNQPQHF
TRBD2 | TRBJ2-1 | TRBV9 | 15 | . | TGTGCCAGCAGCGTAGGTGTAGCGGGAAATGTTGAGCAGTTCTTC | CASSVGVAGNVEQFF
. | TRBJ2-3 | TRBV6-5 | 12 | once | TGTGCCGCCGGGGGAAACACAGATACGCAGTATTTT | CAAGGNTDTQYF
TRBD1 | TRBJ1-2 | TRBV6-5 | 14 | . | TGTGCCAGCAGTTACGCCGCGACAGGGGGGGGCTACACCTTC | CASSYAATGGGYTF
. | TRBJ2-1 | TRBV19 | 17 | . | TGTGCCAGTAGTATCGGGCTGACTAGGAGTAGATCTAATGAGCAGTTCTTC | CASSIGLTRSRSNEQFF
. | TRBJ1-5 | TRBV19 | 18 | . | TGTGCCAGTACCTATGGGGAATCTACAGGTTATAGCAATCAGCCCCAGCATTTT | CASTYGESTGYSNQPQHF
TRBD1 | TRBJ2-5 | TRBV5-6 | 13 | . | TGTGCCACCAAAGGGACAGGGCTAGGGACCCAGTACTTC | CATKGTGLGTQYF
. | TRBJ2-2 | TRBV5-4 | 13 | . | TGTGCCAGCAGCCTCAGGGGACCCGGGGAGCTGTTTTTT | CASSLRGPGELFF
TRBD1 | TRBJ2-6 | TRBV7-2 | 17 | . | TGTGCCAGCAGCCTTCGGACAGGGGGTTTGGGGGCCAACGTCCTGACTTTC | CASSLRTGGLGANVLTF
. | TRBJ2-2 | TRBV19 | 14 | . | TGTGCCAGTAGTATTGTCAGGGACACCGGGGAGCTGTTTTTT | CASSIVRDTGELFF
. | TRBJ2-7 | TRBV30 | 13 | . | TGTGCCTGGAGGAAGGGGAAAGGCTACGAGCAGTACTTC | CAWRKGKGYEQYF
TRBD1 | TRBJ1-2 | TRBV9 | 16 | . | TGTGCCAGCAGCCCGCAGGGGGCGGTCGACTCGCGCGGCTACACCTTC | CASSPQGAVDSRGYTF
. | TRBJ1-5 | TRBV11-2 | 15 | . | TGTGCCAGCAGCCCGACCCGGGGGGCTAATCAGCCCCAGCATTTT | CASSPTRGANQPQHF
TRBD1 | TRBJ2-5 | TRBV9 | 14 | . | TGTGCCAGCAGCGCGCGACAGGGGATGGAGACCCAGTACTTC | CASSARQGMETQYF
. | TRBJ1-1 | TRBV20-1 | 11 | . | TGCAGTGCTCGACAGTACACTGAAGCTTTCTTT | CSARQYTEAFF
TRBD1 | TRBJ2-3 | TRBV30 | 13 | . | TGTGCCTCGACGGACAGGGACGGAGATACGCAGTATTTT | CASTDRDGDTQYF
. | TRBJ1-4 | TRBV4-3 | 15 | . | TGCGCCAGCAGCTATACGAGTGCAACTAATGAAAAACTGTTTTTT | CASSYTSATNEKLFF
. | TRBJ2-5 | TRBV5-1 | 12 | . | TGCGCCAGCAGCCGAGCCAGGGAGACCCAGTACTTC | CASSRARETQYF
TRBD1 | TRBJ1-2 | TRBV7-9 | 13 | . | TGTGCCAGCAGCTTAGGACAGGGTTTCGGCTACACCTTC | CASSLGQGFGYTF
. | TRBJ1-2 | TRBV29-1 | 13 | once | TGCAGCGTTGAAGGGCAAACTAACTATGGCTACACCTTC | CSVEGQTNYGYTF
TRBD1 | TRBJ2-7 | TRBV19 | 15 | . | TGTGCCAGTAGTTATCCGGGACAGCTAACATACGAGCAGTACTTC | CASSYPGQLTYEQYF
. | TRBJ2-5 | TRBV5-1 | 13 | . | TGCGCCAGCAGCGGCAGGTCCAAAGAGACCCAGTACTTC | CASSGRSKETQYF
. | TRBJ2-5 | TRBV9 | 15 | . | TGTGCCAGCAGCGTGATCGGGGGGCCCAAAGAGACCCAGTACTTC | CASSVIGGPKETQYF
. | TRBJ1-4 | TRBV19 | 16 | . | TGTGCCAGTAGTATTTTGAAGGGACACGGGAATGAAAAACTGTTTTTT | CASSILKGHGNEKLFF
. | TRBJ1-5 | TRBV6-2/TRBV6-3 | 16 | . | TGTGCCAGCAGACCTGGATTCGGCAGGTTAAATCAGCCCCAGCATTTT | CASRPGFGRLNQPQHF
TRBD1 | TRBJ2-7 | TRBV28 | 19 | . | TGTGCCAGCAACCCTCTGCTTAAGGGTGGCGGACAGGGGTCCTACGAGCAGTACTTC | CASNPLLKGGGQGSYEQYF
TRBD1 | TRBJ2-3 | TRBV7-9 | 19 | once | TGTGCCAGCAGCTTAGCGCATGGTGCGGCAGACAGGGTGACAGATACGCAGTATTTT | CASSLAHGAADRVTDTQYF
TRBD1 | TRBJ1-5 | TRBV19 | 15 | . | TGTGCCAGTAGTGCCGAAACAGGGGATAGTCAGCCCCAGCATTTT | CASSAETGDSQPQHF
TRBD1 | TRBJ1-1 | TRBV7-2 | 13 | once | TGTGCCAGCAGCTTAGCGACCAGGGGGGCTACTTTCTTT | CASSLATRGATFF
TRBD2 | TRBJ2-5 | TRBV29-1 | 13 | . | TGCAGCGTGGAAACTAGCGGCGGTGGGACCCAGTACTTC | CSVETSGGGTQYF
. | TRBJ2-7 | TRBV28 | 13 | . | TGTGCCAGCAGTTTCTCGAGACTCTACGAGCAGTACTTC | CASSFSRLYEQYF
TRBD1 | TRBJ1-1 | TRBV5-3 | 17 | . | TGTGCCAGAAGAACGACAGGGGGCTCGTTCTGGGACACTGAAGCTTTCTTT | CARRTTGGSFWDTEAFF
. | TRBJ1-2 | TRBV19 | 15 | . | TGTGCCAGTAGTATGGGGCAGGTCCGGAACTATGGCTACACCTTC | CASSMGQVRNYGYTF
TRBD1 | TRBJ2-6 | TRBV19 | 17 | . | TGTGCCAGTAGTATACGGACAGGGGGCACTGGGGCCAACGTCCTGACTTTC | CASSIRTGGTGANVLTF
. | TRBJ1-1 | TRBV12-3/TRBV12-4 | 12 | . | TGTGCCAGCTTCGGGGGAAGGGCTGAAGCTTTCTTT | CASFGGRAEAFF
. | TRBJ2-1 | TRBV20-1 | 14 | . | TGCAGTGCTAGTGACCCTCGGGGGAACAATGAGCAGTTCTTC | CSASDPRGNNEQFF
TRBD2 | TRBJ2-1 | TRBV7-6 | 15 | few | TGTGCCAGCAGGCCCGGGACTAGCGGGGGTAATGAGCAGTTCTTC | CASRPGTSGGNEQFF
. | TRBJ2-2 | TRBV29-1 | 12 | . | TGCAGCGTTGACAGGGGCACCGGGGAGCTGTTTTTT | CSVDRGTGELFF
. | TRBJ1-5 | TRBV27 | 15 | . | TGTGCCAGCAGTTTATGGGCAGATAGCAATCAGCCCCAGCATTTT | CASSLWADSNQPQHF
TRBD1 | TRBJ1-2 | TRBV5-4 | 16 | once | TGTGCCAGCAGCTTAGACACAGGGGGCTCCCTCTATGGCTACACCTTC | CASSLDTGGSLYGYTF
. | TRBJ1-1 | TRBV7-8 | 14 | . | TGTGCCAGCAGCTTAGCGGGACAGAACACTGAAGCTTTCTTT | CASSLAGQNTEAFF
. | TRBJ2-3 | TRBV29-1 | 12 | . | TGCAGCGCCGCGAGGGATACAGATACGCAGTATTTT | CSAARDTDTQYF
TRBD2 | TRBJ2-7 | TRBV25-1 | 15 | . | TGTGCCAGCAGCCACGGGCTAGCGGGGACCTACGAGCAGTACTTC | CASSHGLAGTYEQYF